Sequencing of this TCR beta chain was carried out in a study of blood T cell repertoires in COVID-19. Produced via immunoSEQ multiplex PCR; TCRdb's table is partial and in-frame only. This sample has over 200,000 clones; about four fifths occur once, and the top ten carry approximately 5.3%. The V gene's germline CDR1 is MNHEY and CDR2 SVGEGT. This CDR3 is 16 amino acids long. The V segment lost 6 bases and the J segment 3 bases; nucleotides outside the gene matches: 13. This clone has just a few counts. The rearrangement links TRBV6-2 or TRBV6-3 to TRBJ2-5; 7 bases line up with TRBD2. Material: peripheral blood. The sequence was collected from a man at least 80 years old with acute or convalescent COVID-19. CDR3 sequence reads: CASSGRIRGYKETQYF. As DNA, the CDR3 is TGTGCCAGCAGCGGGAGGATCCGGGGCTACAAAGAGACCCAGTACTTC.